This TCR beta chain was documented in a study of response to subunit inactivated influenza vaccine. Each CDR3 protein is one row after TCRdb ran MiXCR on the RT-PCR reads. The sample has just under 550,000 distinct CDR3 sequences; approximately 24% are singletons. The sample holds many counts of this clonotype. The CDR3 runs 13 residues. Trimming pared 1 base from V and 7 bases from J, leaving 10 bases between. The same sample was also studied in work on T cells expressing NK-cell markers. That source adds: 5'RACE template switching built TCR beta cDNA with unique molecular identifiers. The study drew TCR beta repertoires from sorted CD3+CD56+NKG2C+, CD3+CD56+NKG2C- and CD3+CD56-NKG2C+ T cells. Roughly six of the donors carried dominant NKG2C+ clonotypes that took up about 1.0-7.0% of their CD8+ T cells. A few of the donors also had these clonotypes leading their CD3+CD56-NKG2C+ fraction.

The specimen was CD4+ T cells sorted from PBMCs, collected less than 13 days after vaccination. This rearrangement joins TRBV12-3 or TRBV12-4 to TRBJ1-1, with D possibly being TRBD1 (6 bases). The clonotype comes from a man aged 45-60 years who received an inactivated influenza vaccine. CDR3 region: CASSLGTDGEAFF. The CDR3 region has the DNA TGTGCCAGCAGTTTAGGGACAGACGGTGAAGCTTTCTTT.